This T cell receptor beta chain is drawn from a study of PD-L1 blockade in urothelial cancer. Study context: Male sex and bladder-origin urothelial cancer characterized twenty-five of the 29 patients. It was at 3 weeks (second dose) and 6 weeks after treatment start that blood was analyzed.

PCRs each included synthetic TCR analog templates spiked in. Only in-frame clones appear in the TCRdb table, and some are missing; sequencing was by immunoSEQ multiplex PCR. The sample holds around 43,000 clones, around nine tenths seen once. The germline V gene has CDR1 SQVTM and CDR2 ANQGSEA. The CDR3 covers 12 residues. Trimming took off 6 bases at V and 5 bases at J, with 13 bases between the two ends. Described time point: pretreatment peripheral blood. The sequence was collected from a donor aged 40 or older with urothelial cancer. The chain carries TRBV29-1 and TRBJ1-2; no clear D gene. The sequences come from PBMCs, collected around atezolizumab (anti-PD-L1) treatment. The CDR3 DNA follows: TGCAGCGTCAAGCTCGATATTTATGGCTACACCTTC. This sequence encodes CSVKLDIYGYTF.